The next 30 T cell receptor beta chains were all read from a single sample in a study of T cell responses to AZD1222 COVID-19 vaccine. Sequencing used immunoSEQ multiplex PCR; TCRdb keeps in-frame clones, though not all of them. The data show 95,000 to 130,000 clones, around 91% seen once. Sequenced here: peripheral blood, sampled 28 days after the second AZD1222 dose. The source is an adult who received the AZD1222 COVID-19 vaccine.

The chain recombines TRBV28 with TRBJ2-6, with a tentative D call TRBD2 (5 bases). Trimming removed 6 bases at V and 1 base at J, with 13 bases between. Germline-derived CDR1 and CDR2 are MDHEN and SYDVKM. The CDR3 spans 16 residues. CDR3 nucleotide sequence: TGTGCCAGCAGACTCCCCCCGGGGTCTGGGGCCAACGTCCTGACTTTC. Its translation: CASRLPPGSGANVLTF.

The chain employs TRBV30 and TRBJ1-4; D unresolved. Trimming removed 0 bases from V and 7 bases from J, with 6 bases in between. Germline V gene sequence: CDR1 GTSNPN, CDR2 SVGIG (reference sequence). The length of the CDR3 is 12 residues. CDR3: CAWSVSPEKLFF. CDR3 DNA: TGTGCCTGGAGTGTATCTCCTGAAAAACTGTTTTTT.

This clone appeared a few times. V usage is TRBV12-3 or TRBV12-4 and J usage is TRBJ1-5; D remains unclear. The V end lost 3 bases, the J end lost 5 bases, and 8 bases lay between the germline ends. The CDR3 runs 13 residues. CDR3 loop: CASSFREDQPQHF. As DNA, the CDR3 is TGTGCCAGCAGTTTTCGGGAGGATCAGCCCCAGCATTTT.

The chain recombines TRBV4-1 with TRBJ2-1, with D perhaps TRBD2 (6 bases). Germline loops: CDR1 MGHRA, CDR2 YSYEKL. V was pared by 1 base and J by 6 bases, with 16 bases between. This CDR3 is 16 amino acids long. CDR3 nucleotide sequence: TGCGCCAGCAGCCAAGGGTCCGGGGGTTGGTTCAATGAGCAGTTCTTC. Translating it yields CASSQGSGGWFNEQFF.

The chain couples TRBV5-4 to TRBJ2-7; TRBD2 is a possible D gene (6 bases). Germline V CDR1 and CDR2: SGHNT, YYREEE (reference sequence). This CDR3 has 16 residues. Trimming removed 5 bases at V and 0 bases at J, with 18 bases between. DNA of the CDR3: TGTGCCAGCAGTTTTGGGGGGAGCTTAAGCTCCTACGAGCAGTACTTC. Its protein is CASSFGGSLSSYEQYF.

The rearrangement uses TRBV19 and TRBJ2-2; D gene unclear. The germline V gene encodes CDR1 LNHDA and CDR2 SQIVND (reference sequence). Trimming removed 4 bases from V and 4 bases from J, with 10 bases in between. The CDR3 covers 14 residues. The CDR3 reads CASSTRHPTGELFF. CDR3 nucleotides: TGTGCCAGTAGTACCAGACACCCCACCGGGGAGCTGTTTTTT.

The chain links TRBV7-2 to TRBJ1-4; maybe TRBD1 (6 bases). Trimming removed 5 bases at V and 2 bases at J, with 9 bases between. The CDR3 length is 14 residues. Per germline, CDR1 SGHTA and CDR2 FQGNSA. CDR3 loop: CASSPDSTNEKLFF. In nucleotides, the CDR3 is TGTGCCAGCAGCCCGGACAGCACTAATGAAAAACTGTTTTTT.

The chain has TRBV20-1 and TRBJ2-7, with unresolved D. CDR1 is DFQATT and CDR2 is SNEGSKA in the germline V gene (reference sequence). V lost 4 bases to trimming and J lost 4 bases, with 8 bases between them. CDR3 length: 11 residues. CDR3 bases: TGCAGTGCTACAGCTTCGTACGAGCAGTACTTC. This sequence encodes CSATASYEQYF.

This sequence joins TRBV3-1 (or the pseudogene TRBV3-2) and TRBJ1-2; TRBD1 is a possible D gene (5 bases). Trimming shortened V by 7 bases and J by 7 bases, and 13 bases separated the two germline ends. CDR3 size: 12 residues. Germline CDR1 reads LGHDT; CDR2 reads YNNKEL (reference sequence). For the CDR3, the DNA is TGTGCCAGCACCCCTCCTGGGGGTGGCTACACCTTC. Its protein is CASTPPGGGYTF.

The chain has TRBV30 and TRBJ1-6, with 7 bases that match TRBD1. Germline assignment: CDR1 GTSNPN and CDR2 SVGIG (reference sequence). V shed 2 bases, J shed 5 bases, and the junction held 9 bases outside the gene matches. This CDR3 contains 16 residues. CDR3 coding DNA: TGTGCCTGGAGTCGACCCTGGGGACAGAATAATTCACCCCTCCACTTT. It yields the protein CAWSRPWGQNNSPLHF.

The CDR3 nucleotides read TGCAGCGCCCGTCTCCTCTCCTACGAGCAGTACTTC. The encoded protein is CSARLLSYEQYF. The chain employs TRBV29-1 and TRBJ2-7; D is unresolved. The V gene's germline CDR1 is SQVTM and CDR2 ANQGSEA. V gave up 7 bases and J gave up 0 bases, with 10 bases separating them. This CDR3 comprises 12 residues.

This clone has more than one count but fewer than ten. This rearrangement joins TRBV30 to TRBJ1-5; D gene uncertain. The germline V gene has CDR1 GTSNPN and CDR2 SVGIG (reference sequence). There are 16 residues in the CDR3. V lost 2 bases, J lost 0 bases, and 14 bases lay in between. CDR3 nucleotides: TGTGCCTGGAGTTGGGGTGGTGGAAATAGCAATCAGCCCCAGCATTTT. It encodes CAWSWGGGNSNQPQHF.

J is TRBJ1-2 and V is TRBV6-1; possible D gene TRBD1, 6 bases. V was trimmed by 0 bases and J by 8 bases, leaving 10 bases between them. Germline assignment: CDR1 MNHNS and CDR2 SASEGT. The CDR3 totals 13 residues. This chain's CDR3 is CASSEAWTEGYTF. The DNA of the CDR3 is TGTGCCAGCAGTGAAGCGTGGACAGAGGGCTACACCTTC.

This clone occurred once. The gene calls are TRBV5-1 and TRBJ2-3, with TRBD2 matching over 13 bases. This CDR3 spans 17 amino acids. Per the germline V gene, CDR1 is SGHRS and CDR2 is YFSETQ. Trimming cost V 0 bases and J 4 bases; bases outside gene matches: 5. The CDR3 DNA sequence: TGCGCCAGCAGCTTGGAAGGACTAGCGGGAGTTGCAGATACGCAGTATTTT. This translates into CASSLEGLAGVADTQYF.

This clone has only a few counts. The chain recombines TRBV15 with TRBJ2-7, with TRBD2 matching over 9 bases. Trimming removed 0 bases from V and 1 base from J; junction bases left unmatched: 4. The V gene's germline CDR1 is LNHNV and CDR2 YYDKDF (reference sequence). CDR3 length: 16 amino acids. Written as DNA, the CDR3 is TGTGCCACCAGCAGAGATGTAGCGGGGGAATCCTACGAGCAGTACTTC. This gives the protein CATSRDVAGESYEQYF.

CDR3 amino acids: CASSYSVDSHSPLHF. The CDR3 bases are TGTGCCAGCAGTTACTCAGTGGACAGCCATTCACCCCTCCACTTT. The V call is TRBV6-6, the J call TRBJ1-6; tentatively, D is TRBD1 (6 bases). V lost 0 bases, J lost 8 bases, and 11 bases lay in between. This CDR3 is 15 amino acids long. Per germline, CDR1 MNHNY and CDR2 SVGAGI (reference sequence).

This chain joins TRBV3-1 (or the pseudogene TRBV3-2) and TRBJ2-1; D unresolved. Germline-derived CDR1 and CDR2 are LGHDT and YNNKEL (reference sequence). CDR3 size: 16 residues. V lost 4 bases, J lost 12 bases, and 25 bases lay in between. The CDR3 DNA reads TGTGCCAGCAGCCCCCCCGCTTCTGGCCGTACCACATCGCAGTTCTTC. The encoded protein is CASSPPASGRTTSQFF.

This chain joins TRBV7-9 and TRBJ2-7, with unresolved D. Trimming removed 0 bases at V and 6 bases at J, with 12 bases between. Germline V CDR1 and CDR2: SEHNR, FQNEAQ (reference sequence). The CDR3 runs to 14 residues. The DNA for the CDR3 is TGTGCCAGCAGCTTAGCGGGCATGCCGGCCGAGCAGTACTTC. It codes for CASSLAGMPAEQYF.

The chain recombines TRBV28 with TRBJ1-2, with a possible D match to TRBD1 (6 bases). This CDR3 comprises 16 residues. Trimming stripped 3 bases from V and 5 bases from J, with 19 bases between. Germline V gene data show CDR1 as MDHEN and CDR2 as SYDVKM. CDR3 in DNA: TGTGCCAGCAGTTTTTCCCCGGGGGCCGCTGGGTATGGCTACACCTTC. It is translated as CASSFSPGAAGYGYTF.

The chain links TRBV18 to TRBJ1-2; 7 bases agree with TRBD1. CDR1 KGHSH and CDR2 LQKENI come from the germline V gene. V trimming: 3 bases; J trimming: 2 bases; junction bases outside the gene matches: 3. The CDR3 covers 14 residues. CDR3 nucleotides: TGTGCCAGCTCACCCGAGACAGGGAACTATGGCTACACCTTC. Amino acids: CASSPETGNYGYTF.

V and J are TRBV6-4 and TRBJ2-1, with 7 nucleotides matching TRBD2. The CDR3 sequence is 15 residues long. The germline CDR1 and CDR2 sequences are MRHNA and SNTAGT. After removal of 5 bases from V and 4 bases from J, the junction contained 8 bases not matched to a gene. The CDR3 nucleotides read TGTGCCAGCAGTTATACTAGCGAGACATACAATGAGCAGTTCTTC. It translates to CASSYTSETYNEQFF.

V is TRBV27 and J is TRBJ1-4; no firm D call. The germline V gene encodes CDR1 MNHEY and CDR2 SMNVEV (reference sequence). This CDR3 is 15 amino acids long. V was trimmed by 6 bases and J by 2 bases, leaving 13 bases between them. The CDR3 bases are TGTGCCAGCAGATCCACCTCGGGGACTAATGAAAAACTGTTTTTT. Translating it yields CASRSTSGTNEKLFF.

The chain links TRBV7-2 to TRBJ1-6; D gene uncertain. This CDR3 contains 13 residues. From germline, CDR1 is SGHTA and CDR2 FQGNSA. V lost 5 bases to trimming and J lost 14 bases, with 16 bases between them. This CDR3 reads CASSTRQEMALHF. The CDR3 nucleotides are TGTGCCAGCAGCACCAGACAAGAAATGGCCCTCCACTTT.

The V gene is TRBV19, the J gene TRBJ2-7; D might be TRBD1 (7 bases). The CDR3 is made up of 14 amino acids. Trimming took 3 bases from V and 5 from J, leaving 14 bases between them. In germline, CDR1 is LNHDA, CDR2 SQIVND (reference sequence). The CDR3 DNA is TGTGCCAGTAGTATCCAGTCAGGGGGGAACGAGCAGTACTTC. Translation: CASSIQSGGNEQYF.

This clone has a single count. The chain has TRBV5-1 and TRBJ2-5; TRBD2 aligns across 15 bases. With 4 bases clipped from V and 2 bases from J, the junction kept 12 bases outside the gene matches. The CDR3 is 19 amino acids. Per the germline V gene, CDR1 is SGHRS and CDR2 is YFSETQ. CDR3 coding DNA: TGCGCCAGCAGCCCGGGACTAGCGGGAGGAGGGGACGGGCAAGAGACCCAGTACTTC. Amino acids: CASSPGLAGGGDGQETQYF. Supplemented by reference TRBV5-1 and TRBJ2-5, the full variable domain reads KAGVTQTPRYLIKTRGQQVTLSCSPISGHRSVSWYQQTPGQGLQFLFEYFSETQRNKGNFPGRFSGRQFSNSRSEMNVSTLELGDSALYLCASSPGLAGGGDGQETQYFGPGTRLLVL.

The V and J genes are TRBV28 and TRBJ1-4, with 8 bases that match TRBD1. The CDR3 loop spans 15 amino acids. Germline lookup yields CDR1 MDHEN and CDR2 SYDVKM. Trimming took 7 bases from V and 8 from J; bases not matched to a gene: 12. CDR3 DNA sequence: TGTGCCAGCAACCACAACGGACAGGGAGGGGAAAAACTGTTTTTT. Protein product: CASNHNGQGGEKLFF. Filled out from reference TRBV28 and TRBJ1-4, the complete variable domain reads DVKVTQSSRYLVKRTGEKVFLECVQDMDHENMFWYRQDPGLGLRLIYFSYDVKMKEKGDIPEGYSVSREKKERFSLILESASTNQTSMYLCASNHNGQGGEKLFFGSGTQLSVL.

This sequence joins TRBV28 and TRBJ2-7; D is perhaps TRBD2 (6 bases). Trimming took 5 bases from V and 5 from J, leaving 22 bases between them. The CDR3 spans 16 residues. Germline CDR1 is MDHEN and CDR2 is SYDVKM. This chain's CDR3 is CASSPHGTGDGHEQYF. Here the CDR3 DNA reads TGTGCCAGCAGTCCACACGGGACGGGGGATGGTCACGAGCAGTACTTC.

The chain carries TRBV5-1 and TRBJ2-7; no firm D call. The CDR3 totals 15 residues. The V gene lost 3 bases and the J gene lost 0 bases, with 13 bases spanning the gap. Germline V lookup: CDR1 SGHRS, CDR2 YFSETQ. The CDR3: CASSSSWGSSYEQYF. CDR3 DNA sequence: TGCGCCAGCAGCTCCAGCTGGGGTAGCTCCTACGAGCAGTACTTC.

The chain uses TRBV19 and TRBJ2-1; TRBD2 matches at 7 bases. Looked up from germline, CDR1 is LNHDA and CDR2 is SQIVND (reference sequence). V dropped 7 bases and J dropped 10; count of bases not matched to a gene: 13. The CDR3 has 14 amino acids. The CDR3: CASTFLAEGGEQFF. The CDR3 DNA follows: TGTGCCAGTACTTTCCTAGCGGAGGGCGGGGAGCAGTTCTTC.

As DNA, the CDR3 is TGTGCCAGCAGTTCTGGAAGTATTCAGTACTTC. Protein sequence: CASSSGSIQYF. V usage is TRBV7-6 and J usage is TRBJ2-4; D remains unclear. The germline gives CDR1 SGHVS, CDR2 FNYEAQ. This CDR3 has 11 residues. Trimming stripped 6 bases from V and 10 bases from J, with 10 bases between.